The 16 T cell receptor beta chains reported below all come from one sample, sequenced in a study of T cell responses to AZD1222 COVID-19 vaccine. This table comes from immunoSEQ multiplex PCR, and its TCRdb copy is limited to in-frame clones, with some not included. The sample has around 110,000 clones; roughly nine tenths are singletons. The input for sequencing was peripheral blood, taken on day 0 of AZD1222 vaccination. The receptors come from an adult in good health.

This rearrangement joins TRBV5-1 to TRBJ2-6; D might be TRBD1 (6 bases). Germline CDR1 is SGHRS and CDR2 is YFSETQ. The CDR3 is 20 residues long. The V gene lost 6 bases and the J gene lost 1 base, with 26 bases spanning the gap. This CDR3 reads CASINWVKGVSKSGANVLTF. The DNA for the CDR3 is TGCGCCAGCATCAACTGGGTCAAGGGGGTCTCCAAATCTGGGGCCAACGTCCTGACTTTC.

The DNA for the CDR3 is TGCGCCAGCAGCCAAGAGGGTCGGGGGGGGTACGAGCAGTACTTC. Its translation is CASSQEGRGGYEQYF. The rearrangement links TRBV4-3 to TRBJ2-7; 8 positions agree with TRBD2. This CDR3 has 15 residues. Germline CDR1 reads LGHNA; CDR2 reads YSLEER. Trimming cost V 0 bases and J 4 bases; bases outside gene matches: 5.

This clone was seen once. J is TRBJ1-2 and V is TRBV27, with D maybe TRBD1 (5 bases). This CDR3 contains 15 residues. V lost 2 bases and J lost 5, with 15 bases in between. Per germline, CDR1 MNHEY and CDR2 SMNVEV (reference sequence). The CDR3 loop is CASSLGKGARYGYTF. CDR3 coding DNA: TGTGCCAGCAGTTTAGGAAAAGGGGCGAGGTATGGCTACACCTTC.

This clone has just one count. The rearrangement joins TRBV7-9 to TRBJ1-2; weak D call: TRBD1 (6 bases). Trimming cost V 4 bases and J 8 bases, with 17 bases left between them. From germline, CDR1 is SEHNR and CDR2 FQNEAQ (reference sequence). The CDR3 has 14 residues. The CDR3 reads CASSSRTDSDGYTF. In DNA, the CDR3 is TGTGCCAGCAGCTCCCGGACAGATTCGGACGGCTACACCTTC.

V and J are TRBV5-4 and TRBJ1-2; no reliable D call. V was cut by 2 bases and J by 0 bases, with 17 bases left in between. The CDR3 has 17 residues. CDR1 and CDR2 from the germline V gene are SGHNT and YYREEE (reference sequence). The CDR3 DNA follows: TGTGCCAGCAGCTTAGCGGGTCCCCTACCTACTAACTATGGCTACACCTTC. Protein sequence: CASSLAGPLPTNYGYTF.

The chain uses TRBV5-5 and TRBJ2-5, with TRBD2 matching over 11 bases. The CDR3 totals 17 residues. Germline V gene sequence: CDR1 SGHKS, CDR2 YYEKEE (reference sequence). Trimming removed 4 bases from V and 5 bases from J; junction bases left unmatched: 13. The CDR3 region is CASSHGTSGGAFETQYF. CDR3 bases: TGTGCCAGCAGCCATGGGACTAGCGGAGGGGCGTTCGAGACCCAGTACTTC.

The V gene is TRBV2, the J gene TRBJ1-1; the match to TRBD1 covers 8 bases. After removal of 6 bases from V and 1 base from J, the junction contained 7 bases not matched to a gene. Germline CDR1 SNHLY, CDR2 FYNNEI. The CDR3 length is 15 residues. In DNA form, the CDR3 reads TGTGCCAGCAGAGTCCGACAGGGGACGAACACTGAAGCTTTCTTT. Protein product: CASRVRQGTNTEAFF.

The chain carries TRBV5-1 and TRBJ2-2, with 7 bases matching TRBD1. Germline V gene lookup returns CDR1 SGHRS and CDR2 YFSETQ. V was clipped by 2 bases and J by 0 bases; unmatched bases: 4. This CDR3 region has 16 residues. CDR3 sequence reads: CASSLTTGPNTGELFF. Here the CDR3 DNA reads TGCGCCAGCAGCTTAACGACAGGGCCGAACACCGGGGAGCTGTTTTTT. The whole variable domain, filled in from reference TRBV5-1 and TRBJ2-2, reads KAGVTQTPRYLIKTRGQQVTLSCSPISGHRSVSWYQQTPGQGLQFLFEYFSETQRNKGNFPGRFSGRQFSNSRSEMNVSTLELGDSALYLCASSLTTGPNTGELFFGEGSRLTVL.

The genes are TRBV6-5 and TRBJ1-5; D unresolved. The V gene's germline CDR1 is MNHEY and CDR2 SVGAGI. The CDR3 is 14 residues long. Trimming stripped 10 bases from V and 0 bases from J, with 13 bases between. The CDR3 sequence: CATRRTSSNQPQHF. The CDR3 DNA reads TGTGCCACCAGACGGACCTCTAGCAATCAGCCCCAGCATTTT.

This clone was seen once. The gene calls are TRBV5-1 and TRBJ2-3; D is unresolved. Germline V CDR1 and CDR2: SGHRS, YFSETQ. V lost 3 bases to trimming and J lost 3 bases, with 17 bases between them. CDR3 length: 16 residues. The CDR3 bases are TGCGCCAGCAGCTGGAGCCCGGGCCATAATACAGATACGCAGTATTTT. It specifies CASSWSPGHNTDTQYF.

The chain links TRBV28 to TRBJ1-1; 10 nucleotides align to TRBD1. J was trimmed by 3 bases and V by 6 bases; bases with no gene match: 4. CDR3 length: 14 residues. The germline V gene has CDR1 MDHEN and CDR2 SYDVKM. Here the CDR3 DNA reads TGTGCCAGCAGGACGACAGGGGGCTACACTGAAGCTTTCTTT. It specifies CASRTTGGYTEAFF.

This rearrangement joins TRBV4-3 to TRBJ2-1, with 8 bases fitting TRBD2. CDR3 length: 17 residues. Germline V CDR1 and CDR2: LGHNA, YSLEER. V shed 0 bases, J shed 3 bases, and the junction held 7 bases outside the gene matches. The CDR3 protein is CASSQDDGGAFYNEQFF. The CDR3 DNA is TGCGCCAGCAGCCAAGATGACGGGGGGGCCTTCTACAATGAGCAGTTCTTC.

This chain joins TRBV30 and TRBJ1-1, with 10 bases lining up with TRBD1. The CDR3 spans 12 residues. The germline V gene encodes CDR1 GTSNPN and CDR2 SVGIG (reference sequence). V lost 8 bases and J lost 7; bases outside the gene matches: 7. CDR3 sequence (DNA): TGTGCCGGAGGGGACAGGGGTATTGAAGCTTTCTTT. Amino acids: CAGGDRGIEAFF.

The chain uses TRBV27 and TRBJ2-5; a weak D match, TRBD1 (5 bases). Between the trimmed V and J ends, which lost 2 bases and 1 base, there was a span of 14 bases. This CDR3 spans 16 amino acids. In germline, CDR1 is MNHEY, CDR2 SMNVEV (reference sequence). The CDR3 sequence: CASSLSWGGVQETQYF. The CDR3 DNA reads TGTGCCAGCAGTTTAAGCTGGGGCGGTGTCCAAGAGACCCAGTACTTC.

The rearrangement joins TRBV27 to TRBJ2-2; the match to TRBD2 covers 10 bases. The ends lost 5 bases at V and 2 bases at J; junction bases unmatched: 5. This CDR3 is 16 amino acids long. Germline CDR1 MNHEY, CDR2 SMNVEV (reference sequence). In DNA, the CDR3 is TGTGCCAGCAGTCTACGGACTAGCGGCAACACCGGGGAGCTGTTTTTT. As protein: CASSLRTSGNTGELFF.

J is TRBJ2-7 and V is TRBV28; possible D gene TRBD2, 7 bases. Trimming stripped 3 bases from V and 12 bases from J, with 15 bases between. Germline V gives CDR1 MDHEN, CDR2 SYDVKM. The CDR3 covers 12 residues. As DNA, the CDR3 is TGTGCCAGCAGTTTCCAGGGGAGGGATGGGTACTTC. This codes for CASSFQGRDGYF.